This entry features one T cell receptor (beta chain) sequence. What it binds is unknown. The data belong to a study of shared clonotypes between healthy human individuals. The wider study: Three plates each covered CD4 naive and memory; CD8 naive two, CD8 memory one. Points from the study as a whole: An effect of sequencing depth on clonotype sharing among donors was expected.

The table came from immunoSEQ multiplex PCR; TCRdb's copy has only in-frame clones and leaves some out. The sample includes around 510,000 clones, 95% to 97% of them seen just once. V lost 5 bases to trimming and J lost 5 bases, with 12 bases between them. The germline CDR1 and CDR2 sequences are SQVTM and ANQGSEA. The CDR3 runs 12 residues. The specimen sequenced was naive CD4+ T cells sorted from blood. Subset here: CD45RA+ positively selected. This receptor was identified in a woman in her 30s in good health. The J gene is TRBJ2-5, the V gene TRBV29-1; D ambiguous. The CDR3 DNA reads TGCAGCGTTCAGACGAATAGGGAGACCCAGTACTTC. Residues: CSVQTNRETQYF.